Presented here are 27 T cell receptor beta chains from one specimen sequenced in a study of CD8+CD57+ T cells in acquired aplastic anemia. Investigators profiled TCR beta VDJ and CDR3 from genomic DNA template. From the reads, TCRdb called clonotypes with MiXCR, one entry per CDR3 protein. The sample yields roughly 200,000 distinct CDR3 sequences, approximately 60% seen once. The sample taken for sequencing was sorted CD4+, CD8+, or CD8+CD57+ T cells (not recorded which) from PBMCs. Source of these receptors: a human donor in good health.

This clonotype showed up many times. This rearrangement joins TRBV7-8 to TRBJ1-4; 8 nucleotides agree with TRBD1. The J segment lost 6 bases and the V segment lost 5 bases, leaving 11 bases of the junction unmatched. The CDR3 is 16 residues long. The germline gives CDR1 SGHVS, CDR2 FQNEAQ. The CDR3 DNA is TGTGCCAGCAGCCCTATGAGCAGGACAGGGTATGAAAAACTGTTTTTT. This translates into CASSPMSRTGYEKLFF.

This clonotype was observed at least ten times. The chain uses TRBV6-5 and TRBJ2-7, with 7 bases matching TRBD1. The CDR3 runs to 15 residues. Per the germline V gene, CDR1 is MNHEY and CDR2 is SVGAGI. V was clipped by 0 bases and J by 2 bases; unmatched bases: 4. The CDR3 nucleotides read TGTGCCAGCAGTTACTCCGGACAGGCTGCCTACGAGCAGTACTTC. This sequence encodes CASSYSGQAAYEQYF.

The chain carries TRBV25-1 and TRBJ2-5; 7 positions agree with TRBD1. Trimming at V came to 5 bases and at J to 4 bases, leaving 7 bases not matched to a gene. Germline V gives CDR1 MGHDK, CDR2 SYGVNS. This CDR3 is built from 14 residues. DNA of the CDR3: TGTGCCAGCAGTCTACGGGACAGTAGAGAGACCCAGTACTTC. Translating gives CASSLRDSRETQYF. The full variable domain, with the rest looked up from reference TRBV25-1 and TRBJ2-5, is EADIYQTPRYLVIGTGKKITLECSQTMGHDKMYWYQQDPGMELHLIHYSYGVNSTEKGDLSSESTVSRIRTEHFPLTLESARPSHTSQYLCASSLRDSRETQYFGPGTRLLVL.

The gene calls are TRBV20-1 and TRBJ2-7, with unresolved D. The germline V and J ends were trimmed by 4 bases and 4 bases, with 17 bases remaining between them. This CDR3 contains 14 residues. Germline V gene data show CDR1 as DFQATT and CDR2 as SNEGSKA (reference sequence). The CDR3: CSATVWAPLYEQYF. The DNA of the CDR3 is TGCAGTGCTACAGTTTGGGCCCCACTTTACGAGCAGTACTTC.

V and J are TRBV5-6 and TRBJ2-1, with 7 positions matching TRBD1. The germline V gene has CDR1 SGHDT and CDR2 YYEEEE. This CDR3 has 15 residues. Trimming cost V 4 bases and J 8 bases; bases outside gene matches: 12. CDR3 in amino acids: CASSPQGGPVDEQFF. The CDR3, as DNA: TGTGCCAGCAGCCCCCAAGGGGGCCCCGTGGATGAGCAGTTCTTC.

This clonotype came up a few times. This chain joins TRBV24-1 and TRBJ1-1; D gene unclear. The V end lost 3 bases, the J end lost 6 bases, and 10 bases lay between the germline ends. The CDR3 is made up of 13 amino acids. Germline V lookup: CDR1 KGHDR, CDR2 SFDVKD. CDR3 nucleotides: TGTGCCACCAGTGATGCGGCAGCGGCTGAAGCTTTCTTT. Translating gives CATSDAAAAEAFF.

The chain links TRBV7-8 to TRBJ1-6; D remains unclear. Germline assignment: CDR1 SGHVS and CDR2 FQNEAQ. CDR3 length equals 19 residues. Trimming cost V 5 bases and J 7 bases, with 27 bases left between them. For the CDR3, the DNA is TGTGCCAGCAGCCTCAATTCGGGGTCTTCAGGTCGAGTGAATTCACCCCTCCACTTT. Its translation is CASSLNSGSSGRVNSPLHF.

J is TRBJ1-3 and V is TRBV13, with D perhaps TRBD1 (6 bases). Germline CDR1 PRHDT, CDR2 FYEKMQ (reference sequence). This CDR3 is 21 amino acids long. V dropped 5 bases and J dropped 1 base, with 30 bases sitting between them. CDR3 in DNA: TGTGCCAGCAGCCGCTTAGCTTTATTTGGTGAACAAGGGGGGTCTGGAAACACCATATATTTT. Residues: CASSRLALFGEQGGSGNTIYF. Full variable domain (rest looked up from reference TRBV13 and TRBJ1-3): AAGVIQSPRHLIKEKRETATLKCYPIPRHDTVYWYQQGPGQDPQFLISFYEKMQSDKGSIPDRFSAQQFSDYHSELNMSSLELGDSALYFCASSRLALFGEQGGSGNTIYFGEGSWLTVV.

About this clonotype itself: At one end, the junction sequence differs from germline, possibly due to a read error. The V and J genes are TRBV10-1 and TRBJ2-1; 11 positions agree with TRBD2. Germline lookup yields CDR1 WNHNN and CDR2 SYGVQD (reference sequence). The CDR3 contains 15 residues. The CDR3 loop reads CTSSKTSGIMNEQFF. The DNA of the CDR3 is TGCACCAGCAGTAAGACTAGCGGGATAATGAATGAGCAGTTCTTC.

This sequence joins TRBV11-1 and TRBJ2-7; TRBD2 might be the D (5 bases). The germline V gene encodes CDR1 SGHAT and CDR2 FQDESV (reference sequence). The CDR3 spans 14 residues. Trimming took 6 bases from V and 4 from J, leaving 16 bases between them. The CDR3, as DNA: TGTGCCAGCAGATTGTCAGCGGCGGCATACGAGCAGTACTTC. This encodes CASRLSAAAYEQYF.

For the CDR3, the DNA is TGCAGTGCTAGCCCGGGACAGCCTAATCAGCCCCAGCATTTT. Its protein is CSASPGQPNQPQHF. The rearrangement links TRBV20-1 to TRBJ1-5; 7 bases agree with TRBD1. Germline-derived CDR1 and CDR2 are DFQATT and SNEGSKA (reference sequence). Trimming removed 3 bases from V and 4 bases from J; junction bases left unmatched: 6. This CDR3 contains 14 residues.

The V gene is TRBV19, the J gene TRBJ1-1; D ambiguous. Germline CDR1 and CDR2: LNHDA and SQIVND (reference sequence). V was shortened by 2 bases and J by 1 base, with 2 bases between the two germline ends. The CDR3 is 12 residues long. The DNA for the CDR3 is TGTGCCAGTAGTATAAGGAACACTGAAGCTTTCTTT. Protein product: CASSIRNTEAFF.

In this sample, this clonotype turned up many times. CDR3: CASSVGGGTEQFF. As DNA, the CDR3 is TGTGCCAGCAGCGTAGGTGGGGGGACAGAGCAGTTCTTC. This rearrangement joins TRBV9 to TRBJ2-1; D is perhaps TRBD1 or TRBD2 (6 bases each). This CDR3 spans 13 amino acids. CDR1 is SGDLS, CDR2 YYNGEE, per germline. V was trimmed by 0 bases and J by 10 bases, leaving 11 bases between them.

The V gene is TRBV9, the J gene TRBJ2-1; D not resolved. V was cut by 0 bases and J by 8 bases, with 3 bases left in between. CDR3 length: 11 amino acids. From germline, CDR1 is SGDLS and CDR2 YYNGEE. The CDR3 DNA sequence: TGTGCCAGCAGCGTAGGTTATGAGCAGTTCTTC. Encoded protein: CASSVGYEQFF.

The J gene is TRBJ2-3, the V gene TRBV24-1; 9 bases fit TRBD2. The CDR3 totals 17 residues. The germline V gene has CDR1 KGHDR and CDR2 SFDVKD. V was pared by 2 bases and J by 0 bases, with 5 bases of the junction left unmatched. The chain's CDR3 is CATSDSRLAVSTDTQYF. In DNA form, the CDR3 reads TGTGCCACCAGTGATTCTCGACTAGCGGTTAGCACAGATACGCAGTATTTT.

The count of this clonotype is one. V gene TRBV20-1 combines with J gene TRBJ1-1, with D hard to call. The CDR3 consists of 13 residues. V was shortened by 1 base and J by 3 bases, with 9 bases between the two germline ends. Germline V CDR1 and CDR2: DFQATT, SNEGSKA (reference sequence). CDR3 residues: CSARGQVDTEAFF. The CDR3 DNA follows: TGCAGTGCTAGAGGTCAGGTAGACACTGAAGCTTTCTTT.

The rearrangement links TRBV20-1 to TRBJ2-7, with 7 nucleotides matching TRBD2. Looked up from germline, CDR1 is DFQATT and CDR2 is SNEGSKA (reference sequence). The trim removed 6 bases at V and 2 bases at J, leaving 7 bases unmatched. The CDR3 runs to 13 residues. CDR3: CSAPGGGAYEQYF. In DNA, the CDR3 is TGCAGTGCCCCTGGGGGGGGGGCCTACGAGCAGTACTTC.

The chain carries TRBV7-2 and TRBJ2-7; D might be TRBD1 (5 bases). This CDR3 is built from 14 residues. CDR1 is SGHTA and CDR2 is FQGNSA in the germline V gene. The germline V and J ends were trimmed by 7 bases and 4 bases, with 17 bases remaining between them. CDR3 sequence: CASMKWAGWYEQYF. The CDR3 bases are TGTGCCAGCATGAAGTGGGCAGGGTGGTACGAGCAGTACTTC.

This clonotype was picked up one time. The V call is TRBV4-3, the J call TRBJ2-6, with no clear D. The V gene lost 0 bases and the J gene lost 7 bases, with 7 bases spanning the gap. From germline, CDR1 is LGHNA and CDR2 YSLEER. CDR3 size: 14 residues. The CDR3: CASSQEVRANVLTF. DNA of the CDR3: TGCGCCAGCAGCCAAGAGGTTCGCGCCAACGTCCTGACTTTC.

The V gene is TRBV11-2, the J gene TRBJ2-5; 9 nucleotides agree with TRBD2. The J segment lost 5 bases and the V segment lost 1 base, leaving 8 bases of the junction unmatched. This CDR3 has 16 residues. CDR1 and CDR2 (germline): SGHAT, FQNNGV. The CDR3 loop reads CASSLVRAGGGETQYF. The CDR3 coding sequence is TGTGCCAGCAGCTTAGTTCGAGCGGGGGGAGGCGAGACCCAGTACTTC.

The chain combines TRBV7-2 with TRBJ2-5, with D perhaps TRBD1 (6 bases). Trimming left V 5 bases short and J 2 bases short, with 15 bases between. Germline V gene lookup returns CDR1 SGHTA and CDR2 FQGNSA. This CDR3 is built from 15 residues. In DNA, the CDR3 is TGTGCCAGCAGCGTGGGGGCTACCCTGCAAGAGACCCAGTACTTC. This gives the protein CASSVGATLQETQYF.

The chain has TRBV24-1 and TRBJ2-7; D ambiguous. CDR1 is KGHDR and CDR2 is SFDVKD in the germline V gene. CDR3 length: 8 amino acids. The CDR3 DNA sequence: TGTGCCACCAGTGCTGGGGTAGTG. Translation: CATSAGVV.

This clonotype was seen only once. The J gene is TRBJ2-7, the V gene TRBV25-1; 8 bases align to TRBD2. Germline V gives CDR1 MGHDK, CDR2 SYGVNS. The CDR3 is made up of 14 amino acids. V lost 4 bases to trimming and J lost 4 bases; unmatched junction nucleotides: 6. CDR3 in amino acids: CASSGAGGVYEQYF. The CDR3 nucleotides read TGTGCCAGCAGTGGCGCCGGGGGGGTTTACGAGCAGTACTTC.

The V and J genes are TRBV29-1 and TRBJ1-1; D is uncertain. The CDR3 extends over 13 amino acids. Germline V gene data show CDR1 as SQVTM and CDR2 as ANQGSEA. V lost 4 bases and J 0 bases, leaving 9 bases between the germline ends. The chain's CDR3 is CSVAQILNTEAFF. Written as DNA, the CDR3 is TGCAGCGTTGCTCAGATACTGAACACTGAAGCTTTCTTT.

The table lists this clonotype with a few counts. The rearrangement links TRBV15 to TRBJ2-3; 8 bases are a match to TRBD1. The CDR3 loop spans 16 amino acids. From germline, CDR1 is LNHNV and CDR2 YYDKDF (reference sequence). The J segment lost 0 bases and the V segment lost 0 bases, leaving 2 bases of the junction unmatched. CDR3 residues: CATSRDQGASTDTQYF. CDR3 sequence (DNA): TGTGCCACCAGCAGAGATCAGGGGGCGAGCACAGATACGCAGTATTTT.

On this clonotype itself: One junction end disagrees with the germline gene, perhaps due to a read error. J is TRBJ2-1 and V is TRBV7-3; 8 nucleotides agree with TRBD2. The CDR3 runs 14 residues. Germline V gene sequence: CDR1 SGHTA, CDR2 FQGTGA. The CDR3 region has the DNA TGTGCCAGCAGCTCCGCGGGAGGCGGGCGGGAGCAGCTCTTC. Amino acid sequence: CASSSAGGGREQLF.

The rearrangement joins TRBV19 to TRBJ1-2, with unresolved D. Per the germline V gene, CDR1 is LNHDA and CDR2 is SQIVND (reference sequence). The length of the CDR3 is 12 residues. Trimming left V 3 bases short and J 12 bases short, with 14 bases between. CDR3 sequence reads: CASSILNSGNTF. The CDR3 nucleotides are TGTGCCAGTAGTATCCTCAACTCTGGAAACACCTTC.